A single sample is the source of the 21 T cell receptor beta chains below, sequenced in a study of blood T cells in healthy people across ages. It was with a sample-barcoded 5' primer and a J-beta primer mix that a second PCR of about 6 to 12 cycles was run. TCRdb recomputed calls from the 5' RACE reads with MiXCR, one row per CDR3 protein. Here the sample spans about 750,000 distinct CDR3 sequences, around half being singletons. Sequencing was carried out using blood. These receptors were taken from a man older than 75 in good health.

The V call is TRBV2, the J call TRBJ2-1; perhaps TRBD2 as D (6 bases). Germline V lookup: CDR1 SNHLY, CDR2 FYNNEI. CDR3 length: 15 amino acids. V was clipped by 2 bases and J by 7 bases, with 15 bases between them. CDR3 nucleotides: TGTGCCAGCAGTGAAAGGGCGGGAAATTCTAATGAGCAGTTCTTC. This encodes CASSERAGNSNEQFF.

This clonotype has just a few counts. The V call is TRBV7-9, the J call TRBJ2-5, with D tentatively TRBD1 or TRBD2 (6 bases each). The germline gives CDR1 SEHNR, CDR2 FQNEAQ (reference sequence). Trimming removed 5 bases at V and 11 bases at J, with 30 bases between. This CDR3 has 17 amino acids. In DNA, the CDR3 is TGTGCCAGCAGCGTCAACCGCGGGACTCCCGGGGACAATGAGCAGTACTTC. Its translation: CASSVNRGTPGDNEQYF.

Comments on this clonotype: The junction departs from the called germline gene at one end, perhaps through a read error. The rearrangement links TRBV5-8 to TRBJ2-6, with D perhaps TRBD1 or TRBD2 (5 bases each). This CDR3 comprises 15 residues. Germline V CDR1 and CDR2: SGHTS, YDEGEE. CDR3 coding DNA: TGTGCCAGCAGCGTGCGGACTCCTGGGGCCGACGTCCTGACTTTC. Translated, it gives CASSVRTPGADVLTF.

The chain combines TRBV5-1 with TRBJ2-7; D gene uncertain. Trimming shortened V by 9 bases and J by 2 bases, and 15 bases separated the two germline ends. The CDR3 extends over 13 amino acids. Germline V gene sequence: CDR1 SGHRS, CDR2 YFSETQ. The CDR3 DNA follows: TGCGCCACCCTTTACTCGGTGGCCTACGAGCAGTACTTC. It translates to CATLYSVAYEQYF. Based on the CDR3 plus reference TRBV5-1 and TRBJ2-7, the full variable domain is KAGVTQTPRYLIKTRGQQVTLSCSPISGHRSVSWYQQTPGQGLQFLFEYFSETQRNKGNFPGRFSGRQFSNSRSEMNVSTLELGDSALYLCATLYSVAYEQYFGPGTRLTVT.

This clonotype has only a few counts. This sequence joins TRBV27 and TRBJ1-2, with 8 bases fitting TRBD1. Germline-derived CDR1 and CDR2 are MNHEY and SMNVEV (reference sequence). The CDR3 is made up of 20 amino acids. V was clipped by 5 bases and J by 0 bases; unmatched bases: 20. In nucleotides, the CDR3 is TGTGCCAGCAGTAATGGGGGCAGGGGGCGCATCCCTCCTCCTAACTATGGCTACACCTTC. The encoded protein is CASSNGGRGRIPPPNYGYTF.

The chain recombines TRBV5-1 with TRBJ2-1; TRBD2 matches at 7 bases. From germline, CDR1 is SGHRS and CDR2 YFSETQ. This CDR3 spans 14 amino acids. With V trimmed by 4 bases and J by 5 bases, 6 bases remained unmatched. This CDR3 is CASSPIAGDNEQFF. DNA of the CDR3: TGCGCCAGCAGCCCAATAGCGGGTGACAATGAGCAGTTCTTC.

The V and J genes are TRBV7-8 and TRBJ1-2, with D uncertain. Germline CDR1 SGHVS, CDR2 FQNEAQ. The CDR3 sequence is 13 residues long. The V end lost 1 base, the J end lost 10 bases, and 13 bases lay between the germline ends. CDR3 region: CASSLDPLGNYTF. CDR3 nucleotide sequence: TGTGCCAGCAGCTTAGACCCACTCGGTAACTACACCTTC.

The chain links TRBV7-3 to TRBJ2-2; no clear D gene. This CDR3 contains 14 residues. Germline values: CDR1 SGHTA, CDR2 FQGTGA. Between the trimmed V and J ends, which lost 4 bases and 4 bases, there was a span of 10 bases. CDR3 in DNA: TGTGCCAGCAGCTCTACACGAGGCACCGGGGAGCTGTTTTTT. Protein: CASSSTRGTGELFF.

A few counts support this clonotype. The chain has TRBV20-1 and TRBJ1-2; the D is unclear. The CDR3 is 14 residues long. Trimming cost V 0 bases and J 4 bases, with 12 bases left between them. The germline V gene encodes CDR1 DFQATT and CDR2 SNEGSKA (reference sequence). The CDR3 protein is CSARDLGNPYGYTF. The CDR3 DNA reads TGCAGTGCTAGAGATCTTGGGAACCCCTATGGCTACACCTTC.

The chain employs TRBV15 and TRBJ1-5; unclear D gene. The CDR3 has 14 residues. V was cut by 6 bases and J by 2 bases, with 11 bases left in between. CDR1 is LNHNV and CDR2 is YYDKDF in the germline V gene (reference sequence). The CDR3: CATRAAVGNQPQHF. CDR3 sequence (DNA): TGTGCCACCAGAGCGGCCGTGGGCAATCAGCCCCAGCATTTT.

This chain connects TRBV28 to TRBJ1-2; no reliable D call. V was trimmed by 1 base and J by 2 bases, leaving 14 bases between them. The CDR3 sequence is 16 residues long. Per germline, CDR1 MDHEN and CDR2 SYDVKM. The CDR3 nucleotides read TGTGCCAGCAGTTTATCTTTGTCCGGGAAGAACTATGGCTACACCTTC. Amino acid sequence: CASSLSLSGKNYGYTF.

The chain employs TRBV6-1 and TRBJ1-2, with D unresolved. V lost 4 bases and J lost 4, with 16 bases in between. Per the germline V gene, CDR1 is MNHNS and CDR2 is SASEGT. This CDR3 region has 15 residues. This CDR3 is CASSVSLSGIYGYTF. CDR3 DNA sequence: TGTGCCAGCAGTGTCAGCCTGTCCGGGATCTATGGCTACACCTTC.

The chain couples TRBV3-1 to TRBJ2-4; perhaps D is TRBD1 or TRBD2 (5 bases each). V lost 3 bases, J lost 1 base, and 10 bases lay in between. The CDR3 sequence is 15 residues long. Per germline, CDR1 LGHDT and CDR2 YNNKEL (reference sequence). This CDR3 reads CASSHMGVAKNIQYF. The CDR3 DNA reads TGTGCCAGCAGCCATATGGGGGTGGCCAAAAACATTCAGTACTTC.

The chain employs TRBV24-1 and TRBJ2-1; TRBD2 matches 11 bases. The CDR3 totals 15 residues. V was pared by 4 bases and J by 10 bases, with 8 bases of the junction left unmatched. Germline V gene data show CDR1 as KGHDR and CDR2 as SFDVKD. The CDR3 DNA reads TGTGCCACCAGTGAGTCGCTAGCGGGAGGATGGGAGCAGTTCTTC. Protein product: CATSESLAGGWEQFF.

The V and J genes are TRBV3-1 and TRBJ2-4; 10 bases align to TRBD2. The J call is uncertain, as TRBJ2-7 better fits the DNA end. The CDR3 runs to 16 residues. Germline-derived CDR1 and CDR2 are LGHDT and YNNKEL (reference sequence). For the CDR3, the DNA is TGTGCCAGCAGCCAAGGATCTAGCGGGAGAGTATACGAGCAGTACTTC. This sequence encodes CASSQGSSGRVYEQYF.

CDR3 protein: CASSLWGEYEQFF. For the CDR3, the DNA is TGTGCCAGCTCCTTGTGGGGGGAATATGAGCAGTTCTTC. This rearrangement joins TRBV12-3 or TRBV12-4 to TRBJ2-1, with D tentatively TRBD2 (6 bases). The CDR3 is 13 residues long. V was cut by 8 bases and J by 8 bases, with 16 bases left in between.

This clonotype was seen a few times. This rearrangement joins TRBV10-3 to TRBJ2-7; unclear D gene. The CDR3 spans 11 residues. Trimming pared 6 bases from V and 0 bases from J, leaving 3 bases between. Germline CDR1 is ENHRY and CDR2 is SYGVKD. The CDR3 protein is CAIRASYEQYF. CDR3 in DNA: TGTGCCATCAGGGCCTCCTACGAGCAGTACTTC.

This CDR3 reads CASTRDEQDTQYF. CDR3 DNA sequence: TGTGCCAGCACCAGGGACGAACAAGATACGCAGTATTTT. This sequence joins TRBV2 and TRBJ2-3; D is tentatively TRBD1 or TRBD2 (5 bases each). The V and J ends lost 7 bases and 5 bases respectively, with 13 bases between them. CDR1 is SNHLY, CDR2 FYNNEI, per germline. This CDR3 region has 13 residues.

This sequence joins TRBV4-1 and TRBJ2-2; TRBD2 matches 7 bases. Germline CDR1 MGHRA, CDR2 YSYEKL. This CDR3 comprises 17 residues. The J segment lost 6 bases and the V segment lost 0 bases, leaving 10 bases of the junction unmatched. CDR3 DNA sequence: TGCGCCAGCAGCCAAGAAGCTGGCGGGAGAATTCCCGGGGAGCTGTTTTTT. Its protein is CASSQEAGGRIPGELFF.

The chain links TRBV29-1 to TRBJ1-5, with 7 bases lining up with TRBD1. The CDR3 contains 13 residues. Unmatched junction bases numbered 2, after V lost 4 bases and J lost 2 bases. The V gene's germline CDR1 is SQVTM and CDR2 ANQGSEA. CDR3 bases: TGCAGCGTTGGACAGGGAGGCAATCAGCCCCAGCATTTT. The encoded protein is CSVGQGGNQPQHF.

This clonotype has a count of ten or more. This chain joins TRBV12-3 or TRBV12-4 and TRBJ2-7, with D perhaps TRBD1 (6 bases). With 6 bases removed from V and 7 bases from J, the gap between germline ends came to 16 bases. The CDR3 runs 13 residues. For the CDR3, the DNA is TGTGCCAGCAGCCGGGACATTTGGAGAGAGCAGTACTTC. Protein: CASSRDIWREQYF.